This entry lists 32 T cell receptor beta chains sequenced from one sample in a study of shared clonotypes between healthy human individuals. Assay used: immunoSEQ multiplex PCR; TCRdb lists only in-frame clones, some missing. Here the sample spans roughly 86,000 clones, 60% to 75% being singletons. Input material: memory CD8+ T cells sorted from blood. Sample subset: CD45RO+ cells pooled with CCR7-negative TemRA cells. These TCRs come from a man younger than 45 in good health.

The chain carries TRBV4-3 and TRBJ2-1; 7 bases map to TRBD2. CDR3 size: 16 residues. Trimming cost V 0 bases and J 3 bases; bases outside gene matches: 5. Germline assignment: CDR1 LGHNA and CDR2 YSLEER. The CDR3 region is CASSQDGGGSYNEQFF. CDR3 in DNA: TGCGCCAGCAGCCAAGATGGCGGCGGGAGCTACAATGAGCAGTTCTTC.

The chain employs TRBV6-1 and TRBJ2-7; TRBD1 aligns across 8 bases. Germline loops: CDR1 MNHNS, CDR2 SASEGT. With V trimmed by 6 bases and J by 3 bases, 10 bases remained unmatched. The CDR3 consists of 15 residues. The CDR3 sequence: CASSQRGQGGYEQYF. In DNA form, the CDR3 reads TGTGCCAGCAGCCAGAGAGGACAGGGCGGCTACGAGCAGTACTTC.

This sequence joins TRBV4-3 and TRBJ1-5; D may be TRBD1 (6 bases). V lost 3 bases and J lost 0, with 18 bases in between. The V gene's germline CDR1 is LGHNA and CDR2 YSLEER. The length of the CDR3 is 18 residues. In DNA form, the CDR3 reads TGCGCCAGCAGCCAGGATACCCATGGACAGATTAGCAATCAGCCCCAGCATTTT. This encodes CASSQDTHGQISNQPQHF.

V gene TRBV4-3 combines with J gene TRBJ1-1; TRBD1 matches at 12 bases. The ends lost 0 bases at V and 10 bases at J; junction bases unmatched: 6. CDR1 LGHNA and CDR2 YSLEER come from the germline V gene. This CDR3 region has 15 residues. CDR3 sequence: CASSQESGTGGRAFF. CDR3 nucleotides: TGCGCCAGCAGCCAAGAATCCGGGACAGGGGGCAGAGCTTTCTTT.

The rearrangement links TRBV25-1 to TRBJ2-3; TRBD2 matches at 7 bases. This CDR3 is built from 18 residues. J was trimmed by 5 bases and V by 1 base; bases with no gene match: 15. Germline CDR1 and CDR2: MGHDK and SYGVNS. The DNA for the CDR3 is TGTGCCAGCAGTGAATCCACGACTAGCCGTCACGACGGAGATACGCAGTATTTT. This gives the protein CASSESTTSRHDGDTQYF.

The genes are TRBV4-3 and TRBJ1-2, with 7 bases lining up with TRBD1. Trimming at V came to 1 base and at J to 2 bases, leaving 4 bases not matched to a gene. This CDR3 is built from 15 residues. Germline V CDR1 and CDR2: LGHNA, YSLEER. The CDR3 DNA is TGCGCCAGCAGCCAAGCCTGGGGACAGAACTATGGCTACACCTTC. Residues: CASSQAWGQNYGYTF.

This clone was detected a few times. The chain carries TRBV6-1 and TRBJ1-1; 8 positions agree with TRBD1. There are 15 residues in the CDR3. Trimming at V came to 5 bases and at J to 6 bases, leaving 11 bases not matched to a gene. Germline V gene data show CDR1 as MNHNS and CDR2 as SASEGT. The CDR3 bases are TGTGCCAGCAGTACCCGACAGGGGCAGTGGTCTGAAGCTTTCTTT. This codes for CASSTRQGQWSEAFF.

This clone was counted at least ten times. The chain is built from TRBV7-8 and TRBJ2-1; D could derive from TRBD1 or TRBD2 (5 bases each). This CDR3 has 16 amino acids. Trimming cost V 2 bases and J 3 bases, with 14 bases left between them. The germline gives CDR1 SGHVS, CDR2 FQNEAQ. The CDR3, as DNA: TGTGCCAGCAGCTTACTGTCCCGGGGCCTCTACAATGAGCAGTTCTTC. As protein: CASSLLSRGLYNEQFF.

Comment on this clone: Within the sample, other DNA sequences also encode this same CDR3. This chain connects TRBV28 to TRBJ1-5; perhaps TRBD1 as D (6 bases). Germline V gene lookup returns CDR1 MDHEN and CDR2 SYDVKM. The CDR3 loop spans 13 amino acids. V lost 9 bases, J lost 4 bases, and 13 bases lay in between. CDR3 region: CASRWTENQPQHF. CDR3 sequence (DNA): TGTGCCAGTCGGTGGACAGAGAATCAGCCCCAGCATTTT. Based on the CDR3 plus reference TRBV28 and TRBJ1-5, the full variable domain is DVKVTQSSRYLVKRTGEKVFLECVQDMDHENMFWYRQDPGLGLRLIYFSYDVKMKEKGDIPEGYSVSREKKERFSLILESASTNQTSMYLCASRWTENQPQHFGDGTRLSIL.

The chain carries TRBV10-2 and TRBJ2-7; the D is unclear. Trimming removed 3 bases at V and 3 bases at J, with 6 bases between. Germline V CDR1 and CDR2: WSHSY, SAAADI. The CDR3 is 12 residues long. CDR3 DNA: TGCGCCAGCAGTGACCCCTTCTACGAGCAGTACTTC. Amino acid sequence: CASSDPFYEQYF.

J is TRBJ1-2 and V is TRBV28; 10 bases match TRBD1. J was trimmed by 7 bases and V by 1 base; bases with no gene match: 6. The CDR3 has 15 residues. Germline CDR1 MDHEN, CDR2 SYDVKM. CDR3 bases: TGTGCCAGCAGTTTATTGGGACAGGGGAGGGCTGGCTACACCTTC. Translation gives CASSLLGQGRAGYTF.

This clone was observed many times. This chain connects TRBV25-1 to TRBJ1-5; D is unresolved. Germline V gives CDR1 MGHDK, CDR2 SYGVNS. CDR3 size: 15 residues. The V end lost 5 bases, the J end lost 0 bases, and 11 bases lay between the germline ends. The CDR3 reads CASSTNGNSNQPQHF. The CDR3, as DNA: TGTGCCAGCAGTACTAATGGAAATAGCAATCAGCCCCAGCATTTT. Filled out from reference TRBV25-1 and TRBJ1-5, the complete variable domain reads EADIYQTPRYLVIGTGKKITLECSQTMGHDKMYWYQQDPGMELHLIHYSYGVNSTEKGDLSSESTVSRIRTEHFPLTLESARPSHTSQYLCASSTNGNSNQPQHFGDGTRLSIL.

The rearrangement uses TRBV5-1 and TRBJ2-2, with 7 bases that match TRBD2. Germline loops: CDR1 SGHRS, CDR2 YFSETQ. CDR3 length: 15 residues. V lost 0 bases and J lost 5; bases outside the gene matches: 4. CDR3: CASSLGASGTGELFF. In DNA, the CDR3 is TGCGCCAGCAGCTTGGGGGCTAGCGGTACCGGGGAGCTGTTTTTT.

The chain recombines TRBV25-1 with TRBJ2-1, with D tentatively TRBD1 or TRBD2 (5 bases each). Trimming removed 1 base from V and 7 bases from J, with 23 bases in between. The CDR3 contains 18 residues. The germline gives CDR1 MGHDK, CDR2 SYGVNS. In DNA, the CDR3 is TGTGCCAGCAGTGAATCCCCAGCGGCAGGGAAAGGTAGAAATGAGCAGTTCTTC. Protein sequence: CASSESPAAGKGRNEQFF.

Here the CDR3 DNA reads TGTGCCTGGATAGGTGCTAGCGGAAACAATGAGCAGTTCTTC. It specifies CAWIGASGNNEQFF. This sequence joins TRBV30 and TRBJ2-1, with 7 bases that match TRBD2. The length of the CDR3 is 14 residues. Germline loops: CDR1 GTSNPN, CDR2 SVGIG (reference sequence). Trimming at V came to 4 bases and at J to 5 bases, leaving 8 bases not matched to a gene.

This clone was detected only once. The V gene is TRBV6-5, the J gene TRBJ2-1, with D perhaps assigned TRBD1 or TRBD2 (5 bases each). The CDR3 length is 14 residues. Germline-derived CDR1 and CDR2 are MNHEY and SVGAGI. Trimming took off 5 bases at V and 4 bases at J, with 12 bases between the two ends. The CDR3 nucleotides read TGTGCCAGCAGTCACGGGACCCTGTACAATGAGCAGTTCTTC. It yields the protein CASSHGTLYNEQFF.

This rearrangement joins TRBV7-4 to TRBJ2-7; a possible D gene is TRBD1 (6 bases). The V end was cut by 5 bases, the J end by 1 base, with 12 bases between. Germline loops: CDR1 SGHVT, CDR2 SQSDAQ. This CDR3 has 14 amino acids. The DNA of the CDR3 is TGTGCCAGCAGCCCGCCCGGGACATCCTACGAGCAGTACTTC. It is translated as CASSPPGTSYEQYF.

For this clone: A junction boundary mismatches the germline segment, possibly from a read error. J is TRBJ2-1 and V is TRBV2, with TRBD2 identical over 8 bases. Germline assignment: CDR1 SNHLY and CDR2 FYNNEI. CDR3 size: 15 residues. This chain's CDR3 is CASSEAGVSYNEQFF. The CDR3 nucleotides are TGTGCCAGCAGCGAAGCGGGAGTCTCCTACAATGAGCAGTTCTTC.

This clone occurred many times. V usage is TRBV7-6 and J usage is TRBJ2-7; TRBD1 matches at 11 bases. This CDR3 spans 15 amino acids. Germline CDR1 reads SGHVS; CDR2 reads FNYEAQ. V was clipped by 5 bases and J by 9 bases; unmatched bases: 12. Here the CDR3 DNA reads TGTGCCAGCAGCCCTCCGGGACAGGGGGGTCTGAGGCAGTACTTC. The encoded protein is CASSPPGQGGLRQYF. Looking up the rest from reference TRBV7-6 and TRBJ2-7 gives the full variable domain: GAGVSQSPRYKVTKRGQDVALRCDPISGHVSLYWYRQALGQGPEFLTYFNYEAQQDKSGLPNDRFSAERPEGSISTLTIQRTEQRDSAMYRCASSPPGQGGLRQYFGPGTRLTVT.

This clone was detected only once. The CDR3 sequence: CASTGKDGAYEQYF. Written as DNA, the CDR3 is TGTGCCAGCACCGGAAAAGACGGCGCCTACGAGCAGTACTTC. The chain is built from TRBV6-5 and TRBJ2-7; D call uncertain. The V gene lost 7 bases and the J gene lost 2 bases, with 15 bases spanning the gap. This CDR3 spans 14 amino acids. The germline gives CDR1 MNHEY, CDR2 SVGAGI.

The V and J genes are TRBV29-1 and TRBJ2-5, with 9 bases matching TRBD1. This CDR3 is 15 amino acids long. The junction had 8 bases not matched to a gene; V was cut back by 3 bases and J by 3 bases. The germline V gene has CDR1 SQVTM and CDR2 ANQGSEA. CDR3 in DNA: TGCAGCGTTGAGTCCAGGGACAGGGAGGAAGAGACCCAGTACTTC. This translates into CSVESRDREEETQYF.

As for this clone: One end of the junction does not line up with germline, which may come from a read error. V usage is TRBV10-3 and J usage is TRBJ2-3; D unclear. The CDR3 consists of 12 residues. Per germline, CDR1 ENHRY and CDR2 SYGVKD. CDR3 coding DNA: TGTGCCATCAGGCCAGACACATATACGCAGTATTTT. Encoded protein: CAIRPDTYTQYF.

This rearrangement joins TRBV7-6 to TRBJ2-3; D is perhaps TRBD1 or TRBD2 (5 bases each). V was pared by 8 bases and J by 4 bases, with 13 bases between. CDR3 length equals 13 residues. Germline CDR1 is SGHVS and CDR2 is FNYEAQ. CDR3 amino acids: CASRKVGADTQYF. In DNA form, the CDR3 reads TGTGCCAGCCGAAAAGTGGGGGCAGATACGCAGTATTTT.

This chain links TRBV11-2 with TRBJ1-1, with D possibly matching TRBD1 (6 bases). The CDR3 has 15 residues. Germline V gives CDR1 SGHAT, CDR2 FQNNGV. The ends were cut back, 5 bases at V and 0 bases at J, with 13 bases in the middle. Written as DNA, the CDR3 is TGTGCCAGCAGCATCCTGACAGGTATGAACACTGAAGCTTTCTTT. Its protein product is CASSILTGMNTEAFF.

The genes are TRBV29-1 and TRBJ2-6; 7 nucleotides agree with TRBD2. Unmatched junction bases numbered 6, after V lost 4 bases and J lost 0 bases. The CDR3 has 16 amino acids. Per the germline V gene, CDR1 is SQVTM and CDR2 is ANQGSEA. CDR3: CSVALAVSSGANVLTF. The CDR3 DNA reads TGCAGCGTTGCGCTAGCGGTAAGCTCTGGGGCCAACGTCCTGACTTTC.

The J gene is TRBJ2-3, the V gene TRBV11-2; D is undetermined. V shed 1 base and J shed 2 bases, with 13 bases lying between them. This CDR3 comprises 16 residues. Per the germline V gene, CDR1 is SGHAT and CDR2 is FQNNGV. Here the CDR3 reads CASSLGLSELTDTQYF. In nucleotides, the CDR3 is TGTGCCAGCAGCTTAGGGCTCTCGGAACTCACAGATACGCAGTATTTT.

The chain uses TRBV27 and TRBJ2-5; 9 nucleotides match TRBD2. Germline CDR1 MNHEY, CDR2 SMNVEV (reference sequence). The ends lost 6 bases at V and 5 bases at J; junction bases unmatched: 10. This CDR3 comprises 15 residues. This CDR3 reads CASSPLAGLSETQYF. Written as DNA, the CDR3 is TGTGCCAGCAGCCCACTAGCGGGTCTGTCGGAGACCCAGTACTTC.

In this sample, this clone turned up a few times. The V call is TRBV28, the J call TRBJ2-7; D gene unclear. The length of the CDR3 is 11 residues. V lost 5 bases and J 5 bases, leaving 7 bases between the germline ends. Looked up from germline, CDR1 is MDHEN and CDR2 is SYDVKM. DNA for the CDR3: TGTGCCAGCAGTCGTGGGAACGAGCAGTACTTC. Translation: CASSRGNEQYF. The variable domain in full, with the rest retrieved from reference TRBV28 and TRBJ2-7, is DVKVTQSSRYLVKRTGEKVFLECVQDMDHENMFWYRQDPGLGLRLIYFSYDVKMKEKGDIPEGYSVSREKKERFSLILESASTNQTSMYLCASSRGNEQYFGPGTRLTVT.

J is TRBJ2-1 and V is TRBV29-1, with TRBD2 matching 9 bases. CDR1 is SQVTM, CDR2 ANQGSEA, per germline. The CDR3 length is 13 residues. Trimming took 6 bases from V and 5 from J; bases not matched to a gene: 5. Here the CDR3 DNA reads TGCAGCGTCCGGGTAGCGGGAGACAATGAGCAGTTCTTC. Its protein is CSVRVAGDNEQFF.

CDR3 in DNA: TGTGCCAGCAGCTTAGTCGAGTCCCAGAGTTCCTACAATGAGCAGTTCTTC. This sequence encodes CASSLVESQSSYNEQFF. V is TRBV7-9 and J is TRBJ2-1; D is undetermined. This CDR3 has 17 residues. The V and J ends lost 1 base and 1 base respectively, with 14 bases between them. Germline CDR1 and CDR2: SEHNR and FQNEAQ (reference sequence).

This clone was found once. The V and J genes are TRBV5-1 and TRBJ1-5, with a weak D call TRBD1 (5 bases). The CDR3 covers 14 residues. The germline CDR1 and CDR2 sequences are SGHRS and YFSETQ. V lost 4 bases and J 2 bases, leaving 10 bases between the germline ends. The CDR3 region has the DNA TGCGCCAGCAGCCCTCTGGGGGGCAATCAGCCCCAGCATTTT. Amino acid sequence: CASSPLGGNQPQHF.

This clone was recorded a few times. This chain joins TRBV6-1 and TRBJ2-7; D is unresolved. From germline, CDR1 is MNHNS and CDR2 SASEGT. The V gene lost 2 bases and the J gene lost 2 bases, with 10 bases spanning the gap. There are 14 residues in the CDR3. Written as DNA, the CDR3 is TGTGCCAGCAGTGAATTGGGCAACACCTACGAGCAGTACTTC. Translating gives CASSELGNTYEQYF.